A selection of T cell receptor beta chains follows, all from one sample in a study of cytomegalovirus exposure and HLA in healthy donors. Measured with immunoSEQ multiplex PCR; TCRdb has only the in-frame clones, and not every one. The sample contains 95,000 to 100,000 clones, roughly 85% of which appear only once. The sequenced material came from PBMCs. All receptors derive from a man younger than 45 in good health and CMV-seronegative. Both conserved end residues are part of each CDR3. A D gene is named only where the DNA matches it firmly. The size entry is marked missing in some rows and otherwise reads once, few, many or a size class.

cdr3_nt: TGTGCCAGCAGCTTAAGCGAGACCCAGTACTTC; cdr3_aa: CASSLSETQYF; j_call: TRBJ2-5; clone_size: .; cdr3_length: 11; d_call: .; v_call: TRBV7-2
cdr3_nt: TGTGCCAGCAGTCCTGGGAGGGGCTGGGGAACTGAAGCTTTCTTT; cdr3_aa: CASSPGRGWGTEAFF; j_call: TRBJ1-1; clone_size: .; cdr3_length: 15; d_call: .; v_call: TRBV6-5
cdr3_nt: TGTGCCAGCAAGGGGGCTAGCCGAGCAGATACGCAGTATTTT; cdr3_aa: CASKGASRADTQYF; j_call: TRBJ2-3; clone_size: .; cdr3_length: 14; d_call: TRBD1; v_call: TRBV6-5
cdr3_nt: TGTGCCACCAGCAGAGAGGGGGGTAGTGAAGCTTTCTTT; cdr3_aa: CATSREGGSEAFF; j_call: TRBJ1-1; clone_size: .; cdr3_length: 13; d_call: .; v_call: TRBV15
cdr3_nt: TGCGCCAGCAGCCGCGGACAGATGAACACTGAAGCTTTCTTT; cdr3_aa: CASSRGQMNTEAFF; j_call: TRBJ1-1; clone_size: .; cdr3_length: 14; d_call: .; v_call: TRBV5-1
cdr3_nt: TGTGCCAGCAGGATCTGGGGGCAGTCATCGCAAGCTTTCTTT; cdr3_aa: CASRIWGQSSQAFF; j_call: TRBJ1-1; clone_size: .; cdr3_length: 14; d_call: .; v_call: TRBV27
cdr3_nt: TGTGCCAGCAGTTCTGAGGGTGCTAGAGGCATTCAGTACTTC; cdr3_aa: CASSSEGARGIQYF; j_call: TRBJ2-4; clone_size: .; cdr3_length: 14; d_call: .; v_call: TRBV28
cdr3_nt: TGCAGCGTTGAAGTGGGGAGGGGCGAGACCCAGTACTTC; cdr3_aa: CSVEVGRGETQYF; j_call: TRBJ2-5; clone_size: once; cdr3_length: 13; d_call: TRBD2; v_call: TRBV29-1
cdr3_nt: TGTGCCAGCAGCCCTCCTCCCGGGACAGGATATTCGGTCTACACCTTC; cdr3_aa: CASSPPPGTGYSVYTF; j_call: TRBJ1-2; clone_size: few; cdr3_length: 16; d_call: TRBD1; v_call: TRBV11-2
cdr3_nt: TGTGCCAGCAGTTCTAGGACAGGTACTGAAGCTTTCTTT; cdr3_aa: CASSSRTGTEAFF; j_call: TRBJ1-1; clone_size: .; cdr3_length: 13; d_call: TRBD1; v_call: TRBV28
cdr3_nt: TGTGCCAGCAGTTATCCGGACAGGGGTGTAGGTGAGCAGTTCTTC; cdr3_aa: CASSYPDRGVGEQFF; j_call: TRBJ2-1; clone_size: .; cdr3_length: 15; d_call: TRBD1; v_call: TRBV6-6
cdr3_nt: TGCAGCGTCCTCCGGGAAAAACTGTTTTTT; cdr3_aa: CSVLREKLFF; j_call: TRBJ1-4; clone_size: .; cdr3_length: 10; d_call: .; v_call: TRBV29-1
cdr3_nt: TGTGCCAGTAGTATAGTTGAACAGGCCAATCAGCCCCAGCATTTT; cdr3_aa: CASSIVEQANQPQHF; j_call: TRBJ1-5; clone_size: few; cdr3_length: 15; d_call: .; v_call: TRBV19
cdr3_nt: TGCGCCAGCAGGCAGGGGCCTTCTGTCTCCTATAATTCACCCCTCCACTTT; cdr3_aa: CASRQGPSVSYNSPLHF; j_call: TRBJ1-6; clone_size: .; cdr3_length: 17; d_call: .; v_call: TRBV5-1
cdr3_nt: TGTGCCAGCAGTTTTATTAGGACAGGGGCCAATCAGCCCCAGCATTTT; cdr3_aa: CASSFIRTGANQPQHF; j_call: TRBJ1-5; clone_size: .; cdr3_length: 16; d_call: TRBD1; v_call: TRBV28
cdr3_nt: TGCAGCGTTGGGTTTGGCGGTGGTTATAGCACCTTC; cdr3_aa: CSVGFGGGYSTF; j_call: TRBJ1-2; clone_size: .; cdr3_length: 12; d_call: .; v_call: TRBV29-1
cdr3_nt: TGTGCCAGCAGCCCTCTAAAAGGGGTGAACACTGAAGCTTTCTTT; cdr3_aa: CASSPLKGVNTEAFF; j_call: TRBJ1-1; clone_size: few; cdr3_length: 15; d_call: .; v_call: TRBV7-9
cdr3_nt: TGTGCCAGCAGCTTGAGGGGGACCAAAAACATTCAGTACTTC; cdr3_aa: CASSLRGTKNIQYF; j_call: TRBJ2-4; clone_size: .; cdr3_length: 14; d_call: .; v_call: TRBV5-6
cdr3_nt: TGTGCCAGCAGCATCCTTACAGATACGCAGTATTTT; cdr3_aa: CASSILTDTQYF; j_call: TRBJ2-3; clone_size: few; cdr3_length: 12; d_call: .; v_call: TRBV5-6
cdr3_nt: TGTGCCAGCAGCGGACTCGCCTACGAGCAGTACTTC; cdr3_aa: CASSGLAYEQYF; j_call: TRBJ2-7; clone_size: .; cdr3_length: 12; d_call: .; v_call: TRBV2
cdr3_nt: TGTGCCAGCTCAGACGCCAGGGGCGCGAACACCGGGGAGCTGTTTTTT; cdr3_aa: CASSDARGANTGELFF; j_call: TRBJ2-2; clone_size: .; cdr3_length: 16; d_call: .; v_call: TRBV18
cdr3_nt: TGCGCCAGCAGCTTGTCTAGCGGGGCTAAAGAGACCCAGTACTTC; cdr3_aa: CASSLSSGAKETQYF; j_call: TRBJ2-5; clone_size: .; cdr3_length: 15; d_call: TRBD2; v_call: TRBV5-1
cdr3_nt: TGTGCCAGCAGCTTCCATAGCATGAACACTGAAGCTTTCTTT; cdr3_aa: CASSFHSMNTEAFF; j_call: TRBJ1-1; clone_size: few; cdr3_length: 14; d_call: .; v_call: TRBV5-5
cdr3_nt: TGTGCCAGCAGCCAAGAGCTCAGGGGGCTCTACGAGCAGTACTTC; cdr3_aa: CASSQELRGLYEQYF; j_call: TRBJ2-7; clone_size: .; cdr3_length: 15; d_call: TRBD1; v_call: TRBV4-2
cdr3_nt: TGCAGCGTTGGAGGATTAGGGACAGAGCAGTTCTTC; cdr3_aa: CSVGGLGTEQFF; j_call: TRBJ2-1; clone_size: .; cdr3_length: 12; d_call: .; v_call: TRBV29-1
cdr3_nt: TGTGCCAGCAGTCTGGGGGGTAGCACTGAAGCTTTCTTT; cdr3_aa: CASSLGGSTEAFF; j_call: TRBJ1-1; clone_size: .; cdr3_length: 13; d_call: .; v_call: TRBV25-1
cdr3_nt: TGTGCCAGCAGGGCATTAGGGACAGGGGGCAACGAGCAGTACTTC; cdr3_aa: CASRALGTGGNEQYF; j_call: TRBJ2-7; clone_size: .; cdr3_length: 15; d_call: TRBD1; v_call: TRBV13
cdr3_nt: TGTGCCAGCACCCCCCGCCAATCAGGGGGCTACGAGCAGTACTTC; cdr3_aa: CASTPRQSGGYEQYF; j_call: TRBJ2-7; clone_size: .; cdr3_length: 15; d_call: TRBD1; v_call: TRBV6-6
cdr3_nt: TGTGCCACCAGCTCTTTAGAGGGGACACTGAACACTGAAGCTTTCTTT; cdr3_aa: CATSSLEGTLNTEAFF; j_call: TRBJ1-1; clone_size: .; cdr3_length: 16; d_call: .; v_call: TRBV15
cdr3_nt: TGTGCCAGCAGCTACCGGGGACAGGGTACCACAGATACGCAGTATTTT; cdr3_aa: CASSYRGQGTTDTQYF; j_call: TRBJ2-3; clone_size: .; cdr3_length: 16; d_call: TRBD1; v_call: TRBV7-3
cdr3_nt: TGTGCCAGCAGGGGGGAGGCCTTGAACACTGAAGCTTTCTTT; cdr3_aa: CASRGEALNTEAFF; j_call: TRBJ1-1; clone_size: .; cdr3_length: 14; d_call: .; v_call: TRBV6-1
cdr3_nt: TGTGCCAGCAGTCGCCTAAATAGCGGGACCTTCACAGATACGCAGTATTTT; cdr3_aa: CASSRLNSGTFTDTQYF; j_call: TRBJ2-3; clone_size: .; cdr3_length: 17; d_call: TRBD2; v_call: TRBV28
cdr3_nt: TGTGCCAGCAGTGAAGCCCGGAGGTTCCTGCGAGAGACCCAGTACTTC; cdr3_aa: CASSEARRFLRETQYF; j_call: TRBJ2-5; clone_size: .; cdr3_length: 16; d_call: .; v_call: TRBV2